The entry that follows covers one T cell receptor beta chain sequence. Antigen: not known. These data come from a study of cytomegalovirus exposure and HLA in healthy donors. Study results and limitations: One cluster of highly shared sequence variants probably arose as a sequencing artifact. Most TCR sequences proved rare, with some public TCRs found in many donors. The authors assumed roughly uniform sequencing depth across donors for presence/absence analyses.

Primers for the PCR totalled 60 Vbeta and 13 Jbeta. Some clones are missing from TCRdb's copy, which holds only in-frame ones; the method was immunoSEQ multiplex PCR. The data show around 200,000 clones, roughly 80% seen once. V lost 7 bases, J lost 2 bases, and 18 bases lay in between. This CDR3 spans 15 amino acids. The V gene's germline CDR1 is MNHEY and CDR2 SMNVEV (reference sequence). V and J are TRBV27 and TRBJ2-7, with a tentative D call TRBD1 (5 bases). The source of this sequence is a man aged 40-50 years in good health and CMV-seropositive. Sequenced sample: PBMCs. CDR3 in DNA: TGTGCCAGCAAGTTCTTGCTTCAGGGCACCTACGAGCAGTACTTC. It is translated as CASKFLLQGTYEQYF.